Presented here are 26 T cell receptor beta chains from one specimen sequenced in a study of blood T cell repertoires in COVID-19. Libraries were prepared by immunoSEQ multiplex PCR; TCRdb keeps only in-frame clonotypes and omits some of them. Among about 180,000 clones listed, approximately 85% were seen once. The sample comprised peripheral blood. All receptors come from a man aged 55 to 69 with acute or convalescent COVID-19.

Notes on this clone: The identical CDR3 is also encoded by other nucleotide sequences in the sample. The CDR3 nucleotides read TGTGCCAGCAGTTTAAGGACTAGCGGGTACAATGAGCAGTTCTTC. The encoded protein is CASSLRTSGYNEQFF. The gene calls are TRBV28 and TRBJ2-1, with 11 bases lining up with TRBD2. V was clipped by 2 bases and J by 4 bases; unmatched bases: 1. Per germline, CDR1 MDHEN and CDR2 SYDVKM. The CDR3 sequence is 15 residues long.

The CDR3 sequence is CASSERLAGMDEQYF. DNA for the CDR3: TGTGCCAGCAGTGAAAGGCTAGCGGGCATGGACGAGCAGTACTTC. The chain uses TRBV6-1 and TRBJ2-7; TRBD2 matches 8 bases. The CDR3 has 15 residues. V was clipped by 2 bases and J by 5 bases; unmatched bases: 8. The germline V gene encodes CDR1 MNHNS and CDR2 SASEGT.

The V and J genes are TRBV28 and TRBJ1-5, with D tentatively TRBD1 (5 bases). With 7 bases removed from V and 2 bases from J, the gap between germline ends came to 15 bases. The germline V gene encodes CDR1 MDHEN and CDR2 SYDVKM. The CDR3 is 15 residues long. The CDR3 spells CASNEQVIGNQPQHF. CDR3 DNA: TGTGCCAGCAATGAACAGGTGATCGGCAATCAGCCCCAGCATTTT.

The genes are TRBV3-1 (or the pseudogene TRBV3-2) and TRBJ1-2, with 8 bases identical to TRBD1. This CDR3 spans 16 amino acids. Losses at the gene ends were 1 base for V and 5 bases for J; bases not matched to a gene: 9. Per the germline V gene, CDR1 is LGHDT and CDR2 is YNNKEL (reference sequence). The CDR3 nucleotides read TGTGCCAGCAGCCAAGGTGGACAGGGAAGAGGGTATGGCTACACCTTC. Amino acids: CASSQGGQGRGYGYTF.

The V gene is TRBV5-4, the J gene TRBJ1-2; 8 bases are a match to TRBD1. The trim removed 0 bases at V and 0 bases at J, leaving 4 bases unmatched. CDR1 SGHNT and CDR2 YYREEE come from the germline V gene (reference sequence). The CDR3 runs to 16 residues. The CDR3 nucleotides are TGTGCCAGCAGCTTGGCCCCGACAGGGGCTAACTATGGCTACACCTTC. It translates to CASSLAPTGANYGYTF.

As DNA, the CDR3 is TGTGCCAGCAGCCAAGATGGCAGGGGGTCCCAGTACTTC. Translating gives CASSQDGRGSQYF. The genes are TRBV3-1 (or the pseudogene TRBV3-2) and TRBJ2-5, with 7 nucleotides matching TRBD1. This CDR3 is 13 amino acids long. Germline values: CDR1 LGHDT, CDR2 YNNKEL (reference sequence). Trimming removed 0 bases from V and 9 bases from J; junction bases left unmatched: 4.

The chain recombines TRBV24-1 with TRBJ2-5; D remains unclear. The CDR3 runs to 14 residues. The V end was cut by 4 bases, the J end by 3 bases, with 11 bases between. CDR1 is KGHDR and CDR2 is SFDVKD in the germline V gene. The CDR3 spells CATSDRQNEETQYF. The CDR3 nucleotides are TGTGCCACCAGTGACCGACAAAACGAAGAGACCCAGTACTTC.

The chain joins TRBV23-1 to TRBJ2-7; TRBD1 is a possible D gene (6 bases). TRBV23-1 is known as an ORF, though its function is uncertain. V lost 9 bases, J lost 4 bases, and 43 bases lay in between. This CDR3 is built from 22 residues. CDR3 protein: CARFPPISGGGTGTPSEYEQYF. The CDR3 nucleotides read TGCGCCAGATTCCCTCCTATCTCGGGTGGCGGAACCGGGACACCATCGGAGTACGAGCAGTACTTC.

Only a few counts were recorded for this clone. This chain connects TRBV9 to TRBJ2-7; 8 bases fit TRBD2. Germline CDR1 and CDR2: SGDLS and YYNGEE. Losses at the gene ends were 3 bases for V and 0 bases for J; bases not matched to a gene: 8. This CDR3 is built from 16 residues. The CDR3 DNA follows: TGTGCCAGCAGCGCTCGGGGACTAGGGGACTCCTACGAGCAGTACTTC. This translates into CASSARGLGDSYEQYF.

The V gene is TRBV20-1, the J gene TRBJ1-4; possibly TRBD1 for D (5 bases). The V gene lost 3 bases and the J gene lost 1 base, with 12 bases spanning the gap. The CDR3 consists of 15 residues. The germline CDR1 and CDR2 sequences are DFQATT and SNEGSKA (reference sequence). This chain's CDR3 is CSASNTGVTNEKLFF. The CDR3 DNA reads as TGCAGTGCTAGTAATACGGGGGTAACTAATGAAAAACTGTTTTTT.

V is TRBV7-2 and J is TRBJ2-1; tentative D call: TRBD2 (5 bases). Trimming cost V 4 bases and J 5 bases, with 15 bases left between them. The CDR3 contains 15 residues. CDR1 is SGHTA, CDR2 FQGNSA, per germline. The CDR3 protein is CASSSGIGRDNEQFF. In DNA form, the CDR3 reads TGTGCCAGCAGCTCGGGAATAGGGCGCGACAATGAGCAGTTCTTC. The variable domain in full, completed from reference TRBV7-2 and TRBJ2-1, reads GAGVSQSPSNKVTEKGKDVELRCDPISGHTALYWYRQSLGQGLEFLIYFQGNSAPDKSGLPSDRFSAERTGGSVSTLTIQRTQQEDSAVYLCASSSGIGRDNEQFFGPGTRLTVL.

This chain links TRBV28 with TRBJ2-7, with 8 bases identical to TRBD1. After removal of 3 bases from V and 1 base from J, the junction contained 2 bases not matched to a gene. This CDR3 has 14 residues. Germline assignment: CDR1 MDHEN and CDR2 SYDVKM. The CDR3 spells CASSFWTGSYEQYF. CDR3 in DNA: TGTGCCAGCAGTTTTTGGACAGGGTCCTACGAGCAGTACTTC.

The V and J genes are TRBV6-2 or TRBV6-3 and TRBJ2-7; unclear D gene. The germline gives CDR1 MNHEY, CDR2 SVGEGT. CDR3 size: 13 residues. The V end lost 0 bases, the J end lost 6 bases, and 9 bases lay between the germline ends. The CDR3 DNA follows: TGTGCCAGCAGTTACTCGGGCAGGCTCGAGCAGTACTTC. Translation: CASSYSGRLEQYF.

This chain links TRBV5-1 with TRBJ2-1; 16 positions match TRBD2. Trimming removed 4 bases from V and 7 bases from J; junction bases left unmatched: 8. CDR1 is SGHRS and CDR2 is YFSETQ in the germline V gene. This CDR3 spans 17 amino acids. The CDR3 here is CASSGGLAGGIRNEQFF. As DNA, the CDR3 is TGCGCCAGCAGCGGGGGACTAGCGGGAGGGATTAGAAATGAGCAGTTCTTC.

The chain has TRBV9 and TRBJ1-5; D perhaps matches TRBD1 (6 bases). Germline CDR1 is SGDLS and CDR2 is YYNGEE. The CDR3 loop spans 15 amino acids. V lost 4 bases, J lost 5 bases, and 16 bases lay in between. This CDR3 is CASSPGGQGYQPQHF. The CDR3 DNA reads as TGTGCCAGCAGCCCGGGGGGGCAGGGGTATCAGCCCCAGCATTTT.

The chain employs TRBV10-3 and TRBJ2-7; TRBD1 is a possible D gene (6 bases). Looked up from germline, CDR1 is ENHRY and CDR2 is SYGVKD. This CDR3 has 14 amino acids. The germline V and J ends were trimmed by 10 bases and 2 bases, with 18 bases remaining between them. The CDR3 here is CATQQDSTTYEQYF. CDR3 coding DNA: TGTGCCACTCAACAGGACAGCACGACCTACGAGCAGTACTTC.

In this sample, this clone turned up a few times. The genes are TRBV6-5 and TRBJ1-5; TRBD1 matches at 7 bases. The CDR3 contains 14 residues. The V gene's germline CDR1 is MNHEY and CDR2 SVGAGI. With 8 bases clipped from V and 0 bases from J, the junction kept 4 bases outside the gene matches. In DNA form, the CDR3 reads TGTGCCAGCCGGGACAGCTATAGCAATCAGCCCCAGCATTTT. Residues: CASRDSYSNQPQHF.

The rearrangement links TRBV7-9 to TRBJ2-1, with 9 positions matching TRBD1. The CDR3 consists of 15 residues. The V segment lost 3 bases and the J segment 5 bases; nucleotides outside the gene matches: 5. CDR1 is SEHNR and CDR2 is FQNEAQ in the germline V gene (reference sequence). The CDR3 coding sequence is TGTGCCAGCAGCTTTGACAGGGGGGGGCACAATGAGCAGTTCTTC. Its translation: CASSFDRGGHNEQFF.

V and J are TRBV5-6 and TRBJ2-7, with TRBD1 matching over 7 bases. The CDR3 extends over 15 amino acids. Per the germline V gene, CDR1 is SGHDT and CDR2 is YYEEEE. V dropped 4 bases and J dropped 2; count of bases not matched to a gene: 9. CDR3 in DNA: TGTGCCAGCAGCCCTATAGGTCAGGGGGCCTACGAGCAGTACTTC. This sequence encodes CASSPIGQGAYEQYF.

The CDR3 spells CASSPPGLGQPQHF. The CDR3 DNA is TGTGCCAGCAGTCCTCCAGGGCTGGGTCAGCCCCAGCATTTT. The chain links TRBV28 to TRBJ1-5, with D possibly matching TRBD1 (5 bases). The ends were cut back, 5 bases at V and 6 bases at J, with 14 bases in the middle. CDR1 is MDHEN, CDR2 SYDVKM, per germline. This CDR3 contains 14 residues.

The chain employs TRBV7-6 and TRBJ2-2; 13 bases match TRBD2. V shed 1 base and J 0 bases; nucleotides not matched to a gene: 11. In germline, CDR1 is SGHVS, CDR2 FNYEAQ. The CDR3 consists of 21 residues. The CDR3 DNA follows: TGTGCCAGCAGCTTAGAATATCAGACTAGCGGGAGGAGCTCGAACACCGGGGAGCTGTTTTTT. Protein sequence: CASSLEYQTSGRSSNTGELFF.

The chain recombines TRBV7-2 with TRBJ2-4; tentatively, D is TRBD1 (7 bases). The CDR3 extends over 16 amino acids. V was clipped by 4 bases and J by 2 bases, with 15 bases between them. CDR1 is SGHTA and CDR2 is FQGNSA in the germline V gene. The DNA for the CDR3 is TGTGCCAGCAGCTACCAATCAGGGGGGTCCAAAAACATTCAGTACTTC. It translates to CASSYQSGGSKNIQYF. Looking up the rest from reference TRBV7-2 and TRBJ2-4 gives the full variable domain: GAGVSQSPSNKVTEKGKDVELRCDPISGHTALYWYRQSLGQGLEFLIYFQGNSAPDKSGLPSDRFSAERTGGSVSTLTIQRTQQEDSAVYLCASSYQSGGSKNIQYFGAGTRLSVL.

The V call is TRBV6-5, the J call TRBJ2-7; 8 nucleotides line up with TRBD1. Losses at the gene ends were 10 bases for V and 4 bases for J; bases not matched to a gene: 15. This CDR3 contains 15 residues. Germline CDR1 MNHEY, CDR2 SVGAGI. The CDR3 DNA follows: TGTGCCACCAAAGTTACAGGGACAGGCTTATACGAGCAGTACTTC. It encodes CATKVTGTGLYEQYF.

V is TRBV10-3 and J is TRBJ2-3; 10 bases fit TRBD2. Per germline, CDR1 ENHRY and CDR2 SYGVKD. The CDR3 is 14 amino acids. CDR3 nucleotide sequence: TGTGCTACACGGCCTAGCGGGAGCTCAGATACGCAGTATTTT. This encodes CATRPSGSSDTQYF.

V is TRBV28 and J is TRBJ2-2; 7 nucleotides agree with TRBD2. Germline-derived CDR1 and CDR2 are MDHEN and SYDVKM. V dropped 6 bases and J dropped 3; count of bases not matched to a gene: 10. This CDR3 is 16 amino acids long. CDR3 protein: CASSSWRGRDTGELFF. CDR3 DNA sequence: TGTGCCAGCAGCTCCTGGCGTGGGAGGGACACCGGGGAGCTGTTTTTT. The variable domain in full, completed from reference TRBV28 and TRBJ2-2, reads DVKVTQSSRYLVKRTGEKVFLECVQDMDHENMFWYRQDPGLGLRLIYFSYDVKMKEKGDIPEGYSVSREKKERFSLILESASTNQTSMYLCASSSWRGRDTGELFFGEGSRLTVL.

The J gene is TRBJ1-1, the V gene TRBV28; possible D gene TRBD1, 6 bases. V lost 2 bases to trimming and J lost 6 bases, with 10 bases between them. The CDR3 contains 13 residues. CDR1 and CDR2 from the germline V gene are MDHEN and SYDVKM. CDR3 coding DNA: TGTGCCAGCAGTTTAGGGGGCGTGGCTGAAGCTTTCTTT. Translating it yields CASSLGGVAEAFF.